The sample holds many counts of the clone carrying this T cell receptor (beta chain). Its antigen is still unknown. Germline CDR1 reads LNHDA; CDR2 reads SQIVND (reference sequence). The CDR3 spans 11 residues. V gave up 6 bases and J gave up 3 bases, with 5 bases separating them. This sample is drawn from a study of T cell repertoires in cytomegalovirus infection. Study information: Public signatures in TCR beta pointed to CMV infection and matching HLA type. Overall study findings and caveats: HLA-C-restricted TCR beta clonotypes specific for CMV led the ex vivo response.

TCRdb reprocessed the reads with MiXCR, giving one entry per CDR3 protein. Of a few hundred thousand distinct CDR3 sequences listed, about 15% are singletons. Sequencing was done on a sample of CD8+ T cells from PBMCs. This rearrangement joins TRBV19 to TRBJ2-5; TRBD2 is a possible D gene (5 bases). The receptor was derived from a human donor in good health (CMV status not recorded). Some clones in this sample may be carry-over from other donors' samples. CDR3 sequence: CASRAEETQYF. Written as DNA, the CDR3 is TGTGCCAGTAGAGCGGAAGAGACCCAGTACTTC.